This TCR beta chain was documented in a study of OX40 agonist ivuxolimab in advanced cancers. Clones were read by immunoSEQ multiplex PCR, and TCRdb kept only the in-frame ones, dropping some. Of just under 65,000 clones listed, roughly 86% are singletons. This CDR3 spans 14 amino acids. Deletions cut 0 bases from V and 2 bases from J, with 6 bases between. Germline values: CDR1 SGDLS, CDR2 YYNGEE. The specimen comprised CD4+ or CD8+ T cells sorted from blood, sampled in a trial of the OX40 agonist ivuxolimab. The rearrangement joins TRBV9 to TRBJ1-3, with D unresolved. The sequence came from an adult with an advanced solid tumor such as melanoma, head and neck, liver or kidney cancer. The CDR3 DNA reads TGTGCCAGCAGCGTAGCTACGGCTGGAAACACCATATATTTT. It translates to CASSVATAGNTIYF.